The next 13 T cell receptor beta chains were all read from a single sample in a study of T cells in Graves' hyperthyroidism and ophthalmopathy. Researchers amplified the TCR beta CDR3 regions from RNA transcripts. First-round RT-PCR with HTBI primers amplified the TCR CDR3 region. TCRdb passed the multiplex PCR reads through MiXCR, listing each CDR3 protein once. The sample lists 370,000 or so distinct CDR3 sequences; 25% were seen once. The sample taken for sequencing was blood. The receptors were sampled from a man aged 50 or older with Graves' hyperthyroidism.

This chain links TRBV5-1 with TRBJ2-5; 7 bases match TRBD2. The ends lost 4 bases at V and 5 bases at J; junction bases unmatched: 8. The CDR3 extends over 14 amino acids. From germline, CDR1 is SGHRS and CDR2 YFSETQ. The CDR3 protein is CASSQRTGGETQYF. The CDR3 bases are TGCGCCAGCAGCCAAAGGACCGGGGGGGAGACCCAGTACTTC.

The gene calls are TRBV20-1 and TRBJ2-1; possibly TRBD1 for D (6 bases). Germline values: CDR1 DFQATT, CDR2 SNEGSKA (reference sequence). The CDR3 loop spans 14 amino acids. V lost 6 bases, J lost 8 bases, and 20 bases lay in between. DNA for the CDR3: TGCAGTGCGAGACGGGACACAACTGCCGATGAGCAGTTCTTC. This encodes CSARRDTTADEQFF.

J is TRBJ2-5 and V is TRBV28, with 10 bases identical to TRBD1. The CDR3 extends over 14 amino acids. Germline V gene lookup returns CDR1 MDHEN and CDR2 SYDVKM. The junction had 8 bases not matched to a gene; V was cut back by 7 bases and J by 6 bases. DNA of the CDR3: TGTGCCAGCACCCCACCGGGACAGGGGCAGACCCAGTACTTC. This sequence encodes CASTPPGQGQTQYF.

This sequence joins TRBV7-9 and TRBJ1-2; 7 bases line up with TRBD1. Germline CDR1 reads SEHNR; CDR2 reads FQNEAQ (reference sequence). Trimming cost V 4 bases and J 8 bases; bases outside gene matches: 7. The CDR3 loop spans 13 amino acids. The CDR3 nucleotides read TGTGCCAGCAGCTCGGACAGGACGGGCGGCTACACCTTC. Protein sequence: CASSSDRTGGYTF. Using reference TRBV7-9 and TRBJ1-2 for the parts outside the CDR3, the full variable domain is DTGVSQNPRHKITKRGQNVTFRCDPISEHNRLYWYRQTLGQGPEFLTYFQNEAQLEKSRLLSDRFSAERPKGSFSTLEIQRTEQGDSAMYLCASSSDRTGGYTFGSGTRLTVV.

This clonotype has just a few counts. This chain connects TRBV30 to TRBJ2-1, with TRBD2 identical over 8 bases. Germline CDR1 GTSNPN, CDR2 SVGIG (reference sequence). This CDR3 spans 14 amino acids. V was pared by 2 bases and J by 9 bases, with 9 bases of the junction left unmatched. CDR3 loop: CAWSTGLVRGEQFF. As DNA, the CDR3 is TGTGCCTGGAGTACGGGACTAGTGCGAGGTGAGCAGTTCTTC.

The chain joins TRBV14 to TRBJ2-5; maybe TRBD1 (5 bases). Deletions cut 0 bases from V and 4 bases from J, with 12 bases between. Germline V gene data show CDR1 as SGHDN and CDR2 as FVKESK. The CDR3 totals 15 residues. CDR3 protein: CASSQESTRGETQYF. As DNA, the CDR3 is TGTGCCAGCAGCCAAGAGAGTACAAGGGGAGAGACCCAGTACTTC.

Ten or more counts support this clonotype. The chain uses TRBV5-1 and TRBJ2-5, with D perhaps matching TRBD1 (5 bases). Germline V CDR1 and CDR2: SGHRS, YFSETQ. Trimming left V 3 bases short and J 1 base short, with 10 bases between. This CDR3 contains 14 residues. This CDR3 reads CASSSVDIQETQYF. In DNA form, the CDR3 reads TGCGCCAGCAGCTCGGTGGACATCCAAGAGACCCAGTACTTC.

The chain uses TRBV9 and TRBJ2-3; D call uncertain. CDR3 length: 13 amino acids. In germline, CDR1 is SGDLS, CDR2 YYNGEE. Trimming took off 0 bases at V and 6 bases at J, with 8 bases between the two ends. The CDR3 spells CASSVATGDTQYF. CDR3 DNA sequence: TGTGCCAGCAGCGTAGCTACCGGGGATACGCAGTATTTT.

Ten or more counts support this clonotype. The chain links TRBV6-1 to TRBJ1-1; D uncertain. This CDR3 contains 16 residues. V shed 2 bases and J shed 6 bases, with 19 bases lying between them. Germline values: CDR1 MNHNS, CDR2 SASEGT. The CDR3 region has the DNA TGTGCCAGCAGTGAAAAAAGAATGGCCCCTGGCCCTGAAGCTTTCTTT. Amino acids: CASSEKRMAPGPEAFF.

This clonotype came up many times. The chain is built from TRBV20-1 and TRBJ2-3; 7 bases fit TRBD2. CDR3 size: 15 residues. Per the germline V gene, CDR1 is DFQATT and CDR2 is SNEGSKA (reference sequence). V was clipped by 6 bases and J by 4 bases; unmatched bases: 13. In nucleotides, the CDR3 is TGCAGTGCCGGAGGTCTAGCGGCCTCCCCAGATACGCAGTATTTT. As protein: CSAGGLAASPDTQYF.

The V call is TRBV9, the J call TRBJ2-5; the D gene is possibly TRBD1 (5 bases). The V and J ends lost 1 base and 4 bases respectively, with 8 bases between them. The germline V gene encodes CDR1 SGDLS and CDR2 YYNGEE. There are 13 residues in the CDR3. The CDR3 DNA follows: TGTGCCAGCAGCGTAAGGACATCAGAGACCCAGTACTTC. This gives the protein CASSVRTSETQYF. Full variable domain (missing parts from reference TRBV9 and TRBJ2-5): DSGVTQTPKHLITATGQRVTLRCSPRSGDLSVYWYQQSLDQGLQFLIQYYNGEERAKGNILERFSAQQFPDLHSELNLSSLELGDSALYFCASSVRTSETQYFGPGTRLLVL.

This clonotype was seen only a few times. The J gene is TRBJ2-3, the V gene TRBV9; 7 bases align to TRBD2. V lost 0 bases to trimming and J lost 6 bases; unmatched junction nucleotides: 4. Germline V lookup: CDR1 SGDLS, CDR2 YYNGEE. This CDR3 has 14 residues. CDR3: CASSVVGGMDTQYF. The CDR3 nucleotides are TGTGCCAGCAGCGTAGTGGGGGGGATGGATACGCAGTATTTT.

This chain joins TRBV18 and TRBJ2-3; 7 positions agree with TRBD2. The CDR3 length is 13 residues. Per germline, CDR1 KGHSH and CDR2 LQKENI. Germline trimming cut 3 bases from V and 6 bases from J; bases unmatched to any gene: 3. CDR3 sequence reads: CASSPGTMDTQYF. CDR3 DNA: TGTGCCAGCTCACCCGGGACTATGGATACGCAGTATTTT. The full variable domain, its missing parts supplied by reference TRBV18 and TRBJ2-3, is NAGVMQNPRHLVRRRGQEARLRCSPMKGHSHVYWYRQLPEEGLKFMVYLQKENIIDESGMPKERFSAEFPKEGPSILRIQQVVRGDSAAYFCASSPGTMDTQYFGPGTRLTVL.